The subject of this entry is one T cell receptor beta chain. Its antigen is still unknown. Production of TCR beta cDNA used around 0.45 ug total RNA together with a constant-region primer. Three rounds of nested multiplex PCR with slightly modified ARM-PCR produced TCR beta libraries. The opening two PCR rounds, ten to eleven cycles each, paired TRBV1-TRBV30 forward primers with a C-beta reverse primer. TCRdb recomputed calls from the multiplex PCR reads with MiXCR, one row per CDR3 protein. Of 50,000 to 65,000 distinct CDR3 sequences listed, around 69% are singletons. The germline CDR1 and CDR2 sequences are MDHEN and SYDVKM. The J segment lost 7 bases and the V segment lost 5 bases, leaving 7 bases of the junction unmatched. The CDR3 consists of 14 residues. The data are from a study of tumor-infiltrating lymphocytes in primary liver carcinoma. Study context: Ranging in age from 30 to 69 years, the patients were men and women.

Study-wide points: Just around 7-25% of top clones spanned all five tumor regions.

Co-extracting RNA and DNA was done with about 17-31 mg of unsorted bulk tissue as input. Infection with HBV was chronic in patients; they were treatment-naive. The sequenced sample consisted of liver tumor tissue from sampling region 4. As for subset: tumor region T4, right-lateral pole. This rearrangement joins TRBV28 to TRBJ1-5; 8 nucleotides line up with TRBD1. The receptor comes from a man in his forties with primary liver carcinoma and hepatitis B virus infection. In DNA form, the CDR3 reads TGTGCCAGCAGTACGACAGGGGCCACCCAGCCCCAGCATTTT. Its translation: CASSTTGATQPQHF.